This T cell receptor (beta chain) was observed in a study of T cells in tuberculosis listed by TCRdb under 2018. With regard to the full study: To characterize T cells specific for the mycobacterial lipid antigen glucose monomycolate (GMM), the study used CD1B tetramers together with high-throughput TCR immunosequencing. With approximately 11 people per group, a South African clinical cohort compared IGRA-negative adolescents, IGRA-positive adolescents with latent tuberculosis, and adults with active tuberculosis. Points the paper makes about the study in general: Clinical samples were selected based on the availability of cryopreserved specimens, with adults included as active tuberculosis cases and adolescents included as controls. Active tuberculosis TCR-alpha repertoires showed smaller mean NN-distances to GMM-specific TCRs than IGRA-negative controls, suggesting clonal expansion of these TCRs. The smaller NN-distances in active tuberculosis patients were driven in part by shorter CDR3-alpha lengths, while the difference seen for TCR-beta was not statistically significant. Using GEM motif frequencies, a classifier achieved over 55% accuracy, whereas a classifier built on the diverse GMM-specific repertoire got to 87% accuracy (AUROC over 0.8).

At study entry, adolescents were screened for latent tuberculosis infection using a tuberculin skin test and the QuantiFERON-TB GOLD In-Tube IGRA. Immunosequencing was performed on unsorted cryopreserved PBMC and covered about 110,000 T cells per clinical donor on average. Eleven high schools in the Worcester region of the Western Cape, South Africa, served as enrollment sites for adolescents aged 12 to 18 years. Around ten M. tuberculosis-infected and approximately ten uninfected adolescents were selected with matching for age and sex. Adolescent PBMC were isolated from freshly drawn heparinized blood by density centrifugation and cryopreserved. The immunoSEQ multiplex PCR assay was used to generate TCR libraries, with TCR-beta and/or TCR-alpha/delta assays applied to each sample. Amplified TCR libraries were sequenced on the Illumina high-throughput platform. The authors processed their data as follows. Clustering and dimensionality reduction relied on pairwise TCRdist distances among GMM-specific receptors from T cells that were either sorted ex vivo or expanded in vitro. The score assigned to each clinical repertoire was mean NN-distance, meaning the average TCRdist to the nearest 10% of tetramer-positive reference sequences. GEM TCR motif frequency was calculated as the fraction of unique TCRs that matched known GEM sequences by V/J usage and CDR3 length. Linear discriminant analysis with leave-one-out cross-validation, implemented in scikit-learn, was used to classify active tuberculosis. Here the immuneACCESS table is served through TCRdb, limited to in-frame sequences with V and J called. Missing clones are a known gap in these copies; in checked studies unresolved V genes cover under half, and the rest lacks a known reason. V, J and clone size reflect that table, while D and trimming were determined from the DNA. The sample contains around 26,000 clones, about 92% of them found a single time. Roughly a sixth of the sample rests with the top ten.

On this clone: Its antigen has not been determined. Base qualities are not at hand, and no much larger clone is one base apart.

The germline V gene provides CDR1 ENHRY and CDR2 SYGVKD. Inclusive of the bounding cysteine and phenylalanine, the CDR3 is 14 residues long. Only the CDR3 portion is preserved as DNA: 42 bases, with reading frame beginning at the first base. The junction shows trimming of 11 bases on V and 8 bases on J, plus 22 bases between the germline ends. This TCR came from a donor between 10 and 35 years old with latent tuberculosis or without tuberculosis infection. Some clones in this sample may be carry-over from other donors' samples. The chain was built from TRBV10-3 and TRBJ2-1; the best D guess is TRBD2, with 5 bases matching. The sequencing input was PBMCs. The CDR3 loop reads CASRRLMIVDEQFF. Here is the DNA: TGTGCCTCCCGGAGGCTGATGATAGTGGATGAGCAGTTCTTC.